These T cell receptor beta chains were read from a single sample in a study of cytomegalovirus exposure and HLA in healthy donors. Clones were read by immunoSEQ multiplex PCR, and TCRdb kept only the in-frame ones, dropping some. Of some 100,000 clones listed, roughly four fifths are singletons. The sequencing input was PBMCs. These receptors were collected from a male donor in good health and CMV-seropositive. CDR3s include the opening cysteine and the closing phenylalanine or tryptophan.

v_gene: TRBV6-1; j_gene: TRBJ2-2; CDR3aa: CASPKGGANTGELFF
v_gene: TRBV5-8; j_gene: TRBJ2-1; CDR3aa: CASSAGTSWSEQFF
v_gene: TRBV4-3; j_gene: TRBJ1-5; CDR3aa: CASSQSPDSLPQHF
v_gene: TRBV5-1; j_gene: TRBJ2-3; CDR3aa: CASSSSGGSDTQYF
v_gene: TRBV7-2; j_gene: TRBJ2-7; CDR3aa: CASSSGTGIYEQYF
v_gene: TRBV30; j_gene: TRBJ2-5; CDR3aa: CAWRETSSPQETQYF
v_gene: TRBV18; j_gene: TRBJ2-5; CDR3aa: CASSPLTGEETQYF
v_gene: TRBV29-1; j_gene: TRBJ2-7; CDR3aa: CSVGGQSSYEQYF
v_gene: TRBV5-6; j_gene: TRBJ1-2; CDR3aa: CASSLFAGYGYTF
v_gene: TRBV18; j_gene: TRBJ2-1; CDR3aa: CASSPSSGGREQFF
v_gene: TRBV7-2; j_gene: TRBJ2-7; CDR3aa: CASSLAPTGWEIYEQYF
v_gene: TRBV9; j_gene: TRBJ1-5; CDR3aa: CASSADTWGNQPQHF
v_gene: TRBV7-8; j_gene: TRBJ1-2; CDR3aa: CASSLGHRFSNYGYTF
v_gene: TRBV5-6; j_gene: TRBJ2-7; CDR3aa: CASSLGPGTGRSEQYF
v_gene: TRBV19; j_gene: TRBJ1-3; CDR3aa: CASSIPGLSSGNTIYF
v_gene: TRBV10-3; j_gene: TRBJ2-5; CDR3aa: CATAGRTKETQYF
v_gene: TRBV15; j_gene: TRBJ1-5; CDR3aa: CATSRGRGAGQPQHF
v_gene: TRBV11-3; j_gene: TRBJ1-1; CDR3aa: CASSLDPTASTEAFF
v_gene: TRBV4-1; j_gene: TRBJ2-1; CDR3aa: CASSPRLAGGMDEQFF
v_gene: TRBV27; j_gene: TRBJ2-7; CDR3aa: CASSPTLRAGRPYEQYF
v_gene: TRBV7-9; j_gene: TRBJ2-7; CDR3aa: CASSSLDRSYEQYF
v_gene: TRBV4-3; j_gene: TRBJ2-3; CDR3aa: CASSQVQGIDTQYF